Shown below are 10 T cell receptor beta chains from a single sample sequenced in a study of shared clonotypes between healthy human individuals. CD45RO negativity and positive selection for CCR7 defined naive CD8 cells, a population that excluded terminally differentiated effector memory CD45RA+ cells. Sequencing used immunoSEQ multiplex PCR; TCRdb keeps in-frame clones, though not all of them. The sample lists about 2,200,000 clones, about 92% occurring once. Source material: naive CD8+ T cells from PBMCs. The source of these receptors is a man between 18 and 29 years old in good health. Some clones in this sample may be carry-over from other donors' samples.

This chain links TRBV19 with TRBJ2-7; D unclear. The V gene lost 2 bases and the J gene lost 2 bases, with 10 bases spanning the gap. The germline V gene encodes CDR1 LNHDA and CDR2 SQIVND (reference sequence). The CDR3 runs to 14 residues. The CDR3 DNA follows: TGTGCCAGTAGTATATTGGAGACACCCTACGAGCAGTACTTC. Residues: CASSILETPYEQYF.

The CDR3 DNA sequence: TGTGCCAGCAGTCTGACGGAGCCCATTGAAAAACTGTTTTTT. Its protein product is CASSLTEPIEKLFF. The V and J genes are TRBV27 and TRBJ1-4; D remains ambiguous. The germline V gene has CDR1 MNHEY and CDR2 SMNVEV (reference sequence). V dropped 5 bases and J dropped 7 bases, with 14 bases sitting between them. CDR3 length: 14 amino acids.

The J gene is TRBJ2-7, the V gene TRBV6-1, with no clear D. Germline CDR1 and CDR2: MNHNS and SASEGT. The CDR3 sequence is 15 residues long. V was clipped by 6 bases and J by 2 bases, with 17 bases between them. Here the CDR3 reads CASRERDWATYEQYF. The CDR3 DNA follows: TGTGCCAGCAGAGAAAGGGATTGGGCAACCTACGAGCAGTACTTC.

The chain employs TRBV7-9 and TRBJ1-2, with D possibly TRBD1 on 6 matching bases. The CDR3 consists of 15 residues. Germline CDR1 SEHNR, CDR2 FQNEAQ (reference sequence). V was pared by 4 bases and J by 2 bases, with 14 bases between. The CDR3 here is CASSSRDQGNYGYTF. CDR3 DNA: TGTGCCAGCAGCTCCCGGGACCAGGGGAACTATGGCTACACCTTC.

The CDR3 loop is CASNAAGLTDTQYF. Here the CDR3 DNA reads TGTGCCAGCAACGCTGCGGGGTTAACAGATACGCAGTATTTT. The chain employs TRBV11-2 and TRBJ2-3; D is perhaps TRBD2 (6 bases). The CDR3 totals 14 residues. Trimming left V 7 bases short and J 3 bases short, with 14 bases between. The germline CDR1 and CDR2 sequences are SGHAT and FQNNGV.

The V gene is TRBV7-9, the J gene TRBJ1-1, with a possible D match to TRBD1 (6 bases). Germline CDR1 and CDR2: SEHNR and FQNEAQ (reference sequence). The CDR3 extends over 15 amino acids. V was trimmed by 5 bases and J by 0 bases, leaving 13 bases between them. CDR3 region: CASSGQRLLNTEAFF. CDR3 bases: TGTGCCAGCAGCGGACAGAGACTGTTGAACACTGAAGCTTTCTTT.

V gene TRBV7-7 combines with J gene TRBJ2-2; 7 nucleotides agree with TRBD1. V lost 2 bases to trimming and J lost 1 base; unmatched junction nucleotides: 10. From germline, CDR1 is SSHAT and CDR2 FNYEAQ (reference sequence). CDR3 length: 18 amino acids. The CDR3 region has the DNA TGTGCCAGCAGCTTAAATTTGGGGGACAGTGTGAACACCGGGGAGCTGTTTTTT. It codes for CASSLNLGDSVNTGELFF.

The chain carries TRBV25-1 and TRBJ2-3; D uncertain. With 1 base removed from V and 3 bases from J, the gap between germline ends came to 8 bases. Germline values: CDR1 MGHDK, CDR2 SYGVNS. The CDR3 extends over 14 amino acids. CDR3 DNA sequence: TGTGCCAGCAGTGAATTCGAGTTTACAGATACGCAGTATTTT. Translating gives CASSEFEFTDTQYF.

This chain connects TRBV18 to TRBJ1-5; a weak D match, TRBD1 (6 bases). The CDR3 length is 16 residues. The germline gives CDR1 KGHSH, CDR2 LQKENI. Trimming took off 0 bases at V and 0 bases at J, with 9 bases between the two ends. The DNA of the CDR3 is TGTGCCAGCTCACCACCCCCAGGGGATAGCAATCAGCCCCAGCATTTT. Protein product: CASSPPPGDSNQPQHF.

The chain combines TRBV6-6 with TRBJ2-3, with a tentative D call TRBD1 (6 bases). Trimming left V 6 bases short and J 2 bases short, with 12 bases between. Germline CDR1 and CDR2: MNHNY and SVGAGI (reference sequence). The CDR3 extends over 14 amino acids. CDR3 bases: TGTGCCAGCAGCCTATACAGGGTCACAGATACGCAGTATTTT. As protein: CASSLYRVTDTQYF.